A single sample gave rise to the 10 T cell receptor beta chains below, sequenced in a study of T cells in localized non-small cell lung cancer. The data were produced by immunoSEQ multiplex PCR, yet TCRdb's version contains in-frame clones alone and is incomplete. The sample yields 70,000 or so clones, 65% to 85% seen once. The sample here was peripheral blood, taken before any cancer treatment. The source is a female donor older than 55 with stage I lung adenocarcinoma.

The chain uses TRBV7-8 and TRBJ2-1, with D uncertain. Trimming stripped 1 base from V and 4 bases from J, with 11 bases between. The CDR3 sequence is 15 residues long. Germline CDR1 and CDR2: SGHVS and FQNEAQ. Here the CDR3 reads CASSLGRFGYNEQFF. Written as DNA, the CDR3 is TGTGCCAGCAGCTTAGGCAGGTTCGGGTACAATGAGCAGTTCTTC.

The J gene is TRBJ2-3, the V gene TRBV9; 12 nucleotides align to TRBD2. This CDR3 has 17 residues. CDR1 and CDR2 (germline): SGDLS, YYNGEE. V shed 4 bases, J shed 6 bases, and the junction held 12 bases outside the gene matches. The CDR3 protein is CASSSLLAGGLVDTQYF. The CDR3 DNA reads TGTGCCAGCAGCTCACTACTAGCGGGGGGTCTGGTGGATACGCAGTATTTT.

The genes are TRBV5-5 and TRBJ1-5, with a weak D call TRBD1 (6 bases). CDR1 and CDR2 from the germline V gene are SGHKS and YYEKEE (reference sequence). The germline V and J ends were trimmed by 3 bases and 5 bases, with 12 bases remaining between them. The CDR3 has 14 residues. CDR3 nucleotide sequence: TGTGCCAGCAGCTCCCAGGACAGATATCAGCCCCAGCATTTT. Encoded protein: CASSSQDRYQPQHF.

This CDR3 reads CASSQDGLAGVEGSTDTQYF. CDR3 in DNA: TGTGCCAGCAGCCAAGACGGACTAGCGGGAGTTGAGGGTAGCACAGATACGCAGTATTTT. The V call is TRBV4-2, the J call TRBJ2-3; 13 nucleotides match TRBD2. Germline assignment: CDR1 LGHNA and CDR2 YNFKEQ. The CDR3 has 20 amino acids. With V trimmed by 0 bases and J by 0 bases, 9 bases remained unmatched.

This clone was detected a few times. The gene calls are TRBV7-8 and TRBJ2-5; D is undetermined. This CDR3 region has 12 residues. Germline V CDR1 and CDR2: SGHVS, FQNEAQ. With 5 bases removed from V and 7 bases from J, the gap between germline ends came to 11 bases. CDR3 region: CASSPNPRTQYF. The CDR3 coding sequence is TGTGCCAGCAGCCCTAACCCGCGGACCCAGTACTTC.

This chain connects TRBV7-9 to TRBJ2-7, with D tentatively TRBD1 or TRBD2 (5 bases each). The germline V and J ends were trimmed by 4 bases and 3 bases, with 10 bases remaining between them. Per germline, CDR1 SEHNR and CDR2 FQNEAQ (reference sequence). This CDR3 spans 13 amino acids. The CDR3 region is CASSSGPNYEQYF. Written as DNA, the CDR3 is TGTGCCAGCAGCTCGGGACCGAACTACGAGCAGTACTTC.

This chain connects TRBV28 to TRBJ1-2; TRBD1 matches 8 bases. CDR3 length equals 15 residues. In germline, CDR1 is MDHEN, CDR2 SYDVKM. V lost 5 bases to trimming and J lost 4 bases; unmatched junction nucleotides: 9. CDR3 sequence: CASSPTGQGLYGYTF. The CDR3 DNA reads TGTGCCAGCAGTCCGACCGGACAGGGTCTCTATGGCTACACCTTC.

The V call is TRBV11-3, the J call TRBJ2-1; D remains ambiguous. Germline lookup yields CDR1 SGHNT and CDR2 YENEEA. V was trimmed by 0 bases and J by 5 bases, leaving 11 bases between them. The CDR3 totals 15 residues. The CDR3 protein is CASSLESFKDNEQFF. The CDR3 bases are TGTGCCAGCAGCTTAGAAAGCTTCAAAGACAATGAGCAGTTCTTC.

This sequence joins TRBV4-1 and TRBJ1-4; possibly TRBD1 for D (5 bases). V was pared by 1 base and J by 8 bases, with 14 bases between. CDR3 length: 15 residues. Germline V lookup: CDR1 MGHRA, CDR2 YSYEKL. The CDR3 nucleotides read TGCGCCAGCAGCCAAGGTGGGGGGAGGGTGGAAAAACTGTTTTTT. Encoded protein: CASSQGGGRVEKLFF.

V usage is TRBV11-1 and J usage is TRBJ2-5; 10 positions match TRBD2. The CDR3 extends over 15 amino acids. Trimming at V came to 3 bases and at J to 6 bases, leaving 7 bases not matched to a gene. Per germline, CDR1 SGHAT and CDR2 FQDESV (reference sequence). The CDR3, as DNA: TGTGCCAGCAGCTTCCTAGCGGGAGCAGCGAAGACCCAGTACTTC. Translation gives CASSFLAGAAKTQYF.